Listed here are 8 T cell receptor beta chains from one sample, sequenced in a study of blood T cell repertoires in COVID-19. Repertoires were generated with immunoSEQ multiplex PCR, while TCRdb's copy carries only in-frame clones and drops some. Among 100,000 to 120,000 clones listed, nearly 90% were seen once. Sequencing was done on a sample of peripheral blood. The receptors were gathered from a woman in her 70s who had recovered from COVID-19.

The J gene is TRBJ2-4, the V gene TRBV3-1 (or the pseudogene TRBV3-2), with TRBD2 matching 8 bases. The CDR3 runs to 14 residues. Germline V gene data show CDR1 as LGHDT and CDR2 as YNNKEL (reference sequence). V lost 4 bases and J lost 6; bases outside the gene matches: 5. Here the CDR3 DNA reads TGTGCCAGCAGCCCGGGACTAGGCATAAACATTCAGTACTTC. Translating it yields CASSPGLGINIQYF.

In the case of this clone: Other nucleotide sequences in the sample specify the same CDR3. The chain combines TRBV18 with TRBJ2-1; TRBD1 matches at 8 bases. The CDR3 runs 15 residues. The V and J ends lost 3 bases and 2 bases, in that order; junction bases with no gene match: 3. CDR1 and CDR2 from the germline V gene are KGHSH and LQKENI. CDR3: CASSPGQGPYNEQFF. DNA for the CDR3: TGTGCCAGCTCACCTGGACAGGGCCCCTACAATGAGCAGTTCTTC.

This rearrangement joins TRBV5-1 to TRBJ2-1; D not certain. This CDR3 spans 13 amino acids. The V end lost 2 bases, the J end lost 4 bases, and 7 bases lay between the germline ends. Germline CDR1 SGHRS, CDR2 YFSETQ. CDR3 bases: TGCGCCAGCAGCTTAGACATATACAATGAGCAGTTCTTC. Translating it yields CASSLDIYNEQFF.

The chain carries TRBV10-3 and TRBJ2-1; 10 nucleotides line up with TRBD1. V lost 0 bases to trimming and J lost 3 bases; unmatched junction nucleotides: 8. The CDR3 extends over 18 amino acids. Germline loops: CDR1 ENHRY, CDR2 SYGVKD. The CDR3 here is CAISESESGTGDYNEQFF. Written as DNA, the CDR3 is TGTGCCATCAGTGAGTCAGAGTCCGGGACAGGGGACTACAATGAGCAGTTCTTC.

The CDR3 loop is CATSRSGGLYNEQFF. As DNA, the CDR3 is TGCGCCACCTCCCGAAGCGGGGGGCTCTACAATGAGCAGTTCTTC. The rearrangement joins TRBV5-1 to TRBJ2-1, with 9 bases fitting TRBD2. Losses at the gene ends were 9 bases for V and 3 bases for J; bases not matched to a gene: 10. Germline CDR1 is SGHRS and CDR2 is YFSETQ. The CDR3 consists of 15 residues.

This clone has a handful of counts. V is TRBV3-1 (or the pseudogene TRBV3-2) and J is TRBJ1-1, with a weak D call TRBD1 (6 bases). Per germline, CDR1 LGHDT and CDR2 YNNKEL (reference sequence). This CDR3 region has 13 residues. V shed 4 bases and J shed 11 bases, with 17 bases lying between them. The CDR3 is CASSRQGWGTAFF. DNA for the CDR3: TGTGCCAGCAGCCGCCAGGGGTGGGGAACGGCTTTCTTT.

CDR3 coding DNA: TGTGCCAGCAGCTTTGGAGGCAATGGCAATCAGCCCCAGCATTTT. As protein: CASSFGGNGNQPQHF. J is TRBJ1-5 and V is TRBV7-8; D not resolved. This CDR3 contains 15 residues. The V end was cut by 3 bases, the J end by 2 bases, with 11 bases between. Germline V gene lookup returns CDR1 SGHVS and CDR2 FQNEAQ.

The chain couples TRBV7-3 to TRBJ2-2; D gene ambiguous. V was pared by 2 bases and J by 7 bases, with 5 bases between. CDR3 length: 12 residues. Germline CDR1 is SGHTA and CDR2 is FQGTGA. CDR3 nucleotides: TGTGCCAGCAGCTTACCCCTCGGGGAGCTGTTTTTT. Translated: CASSLPLGELFF.